At least ten counts were recorded for the clone carrying this TCR beta chain. Antigen unknown. As the template, RNA transcripts were used to amplify TCR beta CDR3 regions. RT-PCR with HTBI primers came first, then second-round multiplex PCR. TCRdb re-called the multiplex PCR reads through MiXCR, storing one row per CDR3 protein. The sample carries 600,000 to 950,000 distinct CDR3 sequences, about 44% recorded once. Pregnancy or lactation, uncontrolled infections and other autoimmune diseases were grounds for excluding patients. Diagnosis used clinical symptoms, serum thyroxine, TRAb, thyroid ultrasound and orbital computed tomography. This specimen comes from a study of Graves' ophthalmopathy and Graves' hyperthyroidism. General study results and limits: The model flagged ophthalmopathy progression at approximately 66% sensitivity and about 72% specificity.

This CDR3 spans 14 amino acids. Germline CDR1 is ENHRY and CDR2 is SYGVKD. V was cut by 11 bases and J by 5 bases, with 16 bases left in between. The chain has TRBV10-3 and TRBJ1-6, with a tentative D call TRBD1 (6 bases). Sequencing was carried out using peripheral blood. This receptor was taken from an adult man with Graves' ophthalmopathy. CDR3 sequence reads: CASWTDSDNSPLHF. In DNA form, the CDR3 reads TGTGCCTCATGGACAGACAGCGATAATTCACCCCTCCACTTT.